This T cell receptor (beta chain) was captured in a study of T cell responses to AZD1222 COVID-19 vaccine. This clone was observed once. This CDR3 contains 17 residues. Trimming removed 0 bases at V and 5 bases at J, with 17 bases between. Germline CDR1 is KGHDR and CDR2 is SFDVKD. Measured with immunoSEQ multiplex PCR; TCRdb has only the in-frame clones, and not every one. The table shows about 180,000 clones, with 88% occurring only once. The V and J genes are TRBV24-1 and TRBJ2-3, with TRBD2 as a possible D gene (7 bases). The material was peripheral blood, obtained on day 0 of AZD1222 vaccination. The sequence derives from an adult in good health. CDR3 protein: CATSDLKSGGQVDTQYF. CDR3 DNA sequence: TGTGCCACCAGTGATTTGAAATCCGGGGGGCAGGTAGATACGCAGTATTTT.